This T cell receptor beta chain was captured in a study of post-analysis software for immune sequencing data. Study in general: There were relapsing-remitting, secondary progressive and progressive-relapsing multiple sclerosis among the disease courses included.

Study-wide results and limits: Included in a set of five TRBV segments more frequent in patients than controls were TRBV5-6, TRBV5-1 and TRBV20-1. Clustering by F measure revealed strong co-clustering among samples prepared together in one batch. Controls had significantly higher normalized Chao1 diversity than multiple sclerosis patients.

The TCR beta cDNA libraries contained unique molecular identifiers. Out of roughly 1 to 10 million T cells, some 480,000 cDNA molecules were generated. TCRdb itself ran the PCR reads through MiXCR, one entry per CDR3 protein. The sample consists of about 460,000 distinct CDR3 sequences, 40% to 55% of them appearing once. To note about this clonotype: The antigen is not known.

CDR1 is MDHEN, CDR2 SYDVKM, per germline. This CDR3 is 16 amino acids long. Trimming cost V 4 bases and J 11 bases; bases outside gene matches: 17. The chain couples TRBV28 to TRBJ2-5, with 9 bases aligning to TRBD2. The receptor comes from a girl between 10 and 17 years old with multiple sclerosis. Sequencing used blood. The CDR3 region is CASSSHLAGHYNEQYF. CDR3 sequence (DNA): TGTGCCAGCAGTTCCCATCTAGCGGGGCACTACAATGAGCAGTACTTC.